Each of the 19 T cell receptor beta chains below was sequenced from the same sample in a study of Graves' ophthalmopathy and Graves' hyperthyroidism. Amplified material comprised TCR beta CDR3 regions derived from RNA transcripts. First-round RT-PCR used HTBI primers; second-round multiplex PCR followed. TCRdb re-called the multiplex PCR reads with MiXCR, one entry per CDR3 protein. This sample has hundreds of thousands of distinct CDR3 sequences, with over 20% found just once. Sequencing was done on a sample of peripheral blood. The receptor source for this set is a woman between 18 and 29 years old with stable Graves' hyperthyroidism.

The sample holds many counts of this clonotype. V is TRBV20-1 and J is TRBJ2-7, with 7 bases matching TRBD2. The CDR3 is made up of 15 amino acids. After removal of 0 bases from V and 2 bases from J, the junction contained 7 bases not matched to a gene. CDR1 DFQATT and CDR2 SNEGSKA come from the germline V gene (reference sequence). The CDR3 DNA follows: TGCAGTGCTAGAGATTGGCCTAGCGGTGCCTACGAGCAGTACTTC. This sequence encodes CSARDWPSGAYEQYF.

As concerns this clonotype: An end of the junction does not agree with germline; a read error may underlie this. This rearrangement joins TRBV6-5 to TRBJ2-7, with TRBD1 as a possible D gene (5 bases). The length of the CDR3 is 12 residues. Germline CDR1 reads MNHEY; CDR2 reads SVGAGI. The CDR3, as DNA: TGTGCCAGCAGTTCTTTGCAGGGCGAGCAGTGCTTC. This translates into CASSSLQGEQCF.

This clonotype showed up many times. The chain carries TRBV11-2 and TRBJ1-2; tentatively, D is TRBD1 (5 bases). This CDR3 is built from 17 residues. Between the trimmed V and J ends, which lost 4 bases and 0 bases, there was a span of 18 bases. Germline values: CDR1 SGHAT, CDR2 FQNNGV. The CDR3 sequence: CASSSPGAGLTNYGYTF. Here the CDR3 DNA reads TGTGCCAGCAGCTCCCCCGGGGCTGGACTTACTAACTATGGCTACACCTTC.

About this clonotype itself: This may come from a read error, since a much larger clone is one base off. V and J are TRBV20-1 and TRBJ2-7; the D is unclear. Trimming cost V 1 base and J 0 bases, with 10 bases left between them. CDR3 length: 14 amino acids. CDR1 and CDR2 from the germline V gene are DFQATT and SNEGSKA (reference sequence). The CDR3 sequence: CSARASTASYEQYF. Written as DNA, the CDR3 is TGCAGTGCTAGAGCTTCTACCGCCTCCTACGAGCAGTACTTC.

This clonotype was seen at least ten times. The V gene is TRBV5-1, the J gene TRBJ2-2; 7 nucleotides align to TRBD1. Trimming at V came to 4 bases and at J to 4 bases, leaving 7 bases not matched to a gene. CDR1 SGHRS and CDR2 YFSETQ come from the germline V gene. This CDR3 has 15 amino acids. For the CDR3, the DNA is TGCGCCAGCAGCCGAACCCCAGGGGGCACCGGGGAGCTGTTTTTT. This sequence encodes CASSRTPGGTGELFF.

Many counts were recorded for this clonotype. The chain couples TRBV6-5 to TRBJ2-5, with D perhaps TRBD1 (6 bases). CDR3 length equals 14 residues. Germline lookup yields CDR1 MNHEY and CDR2 SVGAGI. Deletions cut 2 bases from V and 5 bases from J, with 12 bases between. The CDR3 DNA is TGTGCCAGCAGTTACGGGGGCCAGTCGGAGACCCAGTACTTC. The encoded protein is CASSYGGQSETQYF.

V and J are TRBV18 and TRBJ2-4; possible D gene TRBD1, 5 bases. This CDR3 has 14 amino acids. V lost 2 bases and J 14 bases, leaving 19 bases between the germline ends. Germline V gene sequence: CDR1 KGHSH, CDR2 LQKENI. CDR3 protein: CASSPSGRQIIKYF. As DNA, the CDR3 is TGTGCCAGCTCACCATCAGGGCGACAAATAATAAAGTACTTC.

The genes are TRBV2 and TRBJ2-5; 10 bases match TRBD2. The V segment lost 7 bases and the J segment 1 base; nucleotides outside the gene matches: 12. Germline-derived CDR1 and CDR2 are SNHLY and FYNNEI. This CDR3 has 17 amino acids. Here the CDR3 reads CASIVSASGRSQETQYF. CDR3 bases: TGTGCCAGCATCGTATCGGCTAGCGGGAGATCCCAAGAGACCCAGTACTTC. The variable domain in full, completed from reference TRBV2 and TRBJ2-5, reads EPEVTQTPSHQVTQMGQEVILRCVPISNHLYFYWYRQILGQKVEFLVSFYNNEISEKSEIFDDQFSVERPDGSNFTLKIRSTKLEDSAMYFCASIVSASGRSQETQYFGPGTRLLVL.

This clonotype was picked up many times. V and J are TRBV29-1 and TRBJ2-7, with TRBD1 matching 9 bases. The ends lost 6 bases at V and 3 bases at J; junction bases unmatched: 6. This CDR3 contains 13 residues. CDR1 SQVTM and CDR2 ANQGSEA come from the germline V gene. CDR3 in DNA: TGCAGCGTCCGGGGGACAGGGAACTACGAGCAGTACTTC. Translating it yields CSVRGTGNYEQYF.

Only a few counts were recorded for this clonotype. The rearrangement uses TRBV5-1 and TRBJ2-5; D not resolved. Germline-derived CDR1 and CDR2 are SGHRS and YFSETQ. The CDR3 is 11 residues long. V lost 5 bases, J lost 1 base, and 3 bases lay in between. The CDR3 loop reads CASRTQETQYF. In nucleotides, the CDR3 is TGCGCCAGCAGGACCCAAGAGACCCAGTACTTC.

This clonotype has a count of ten or more. A read error is possible here, since a much larger clone lies one base away. The chain employs TRBV6-1 and TRBJ2-5; TRBD1 is a possible D gene (6 bases). The CDR3 is 16 residues long. The V gene's germline CDR1 is MNHNS and CDR2 SASEGT. CDR3 protein: CASIRVPGVDSETRYF. The DNA for the CDR3 is TGTGCCAGCATAAGGGTTCCAGGGGTGGATTCAGAGACCCGGTACTTC.

Ten or more counts support this clonotype. V is TRBV6-1 and J is TRBJ1-3, with a possible D match to TRBD1 (6 bases). Trimming removed 7 bases at V and 2 bases at J, with 12 bases between. This CDR3 comprises 14 residues. The V gene's germline CDR1 is MNHNS and CDR2 SASEGT. Here the CDR3 reads CASNPTGPGNTIYF. Here the CDR3 DNA reads TGTGCCAGCAATCCCACAGGGCCTGGAAACACCATATATTTT.

This clonotype was counted a single time. This chain links TRBV12-3 or TRBV12-4 with TRBJ2-7, with D tentatively TRBD2 (5 bases). V lost 6 bases, J lost 0 bases, and 12 bases lay in between. This CDR3 is 14 amino acids long. The CDR3 bases are TGTGCCAGCAGCGCTAGCAGGAACTCCTACGAGCAGTACTTC. Its protein product is CASSASRNSYEQYF.

V is TRBV28 and J is TRBJ1-6; 10 nucleotides align to TRBD1. V gave up 4 bases and J gave up 6 bases; unmatched junction bases: 6. The CDR3 consists of 16 residues. The germline V gene encodes CDR1 MDHEN and CDR2 SYDVKM. CDR3 region: CASSSPGQGVNSPLHF. CDR3 nucleotides: TGTGCCAGCAGTTCACCTGGACAGGGGGTTAATTCACCCCTCCACTTT.

There are a few counts of this clonotype. This chain links TRBV19 with TRBJ1-5, with no clear D. Germline assignment: CDR1 LNHDA and CDR2 SQIVND (reference sequence). V was pared by 8 bases and J by 9 bases, with 14 bases between. The CDR3 is 12 amino acids. Written as DNA, the CDR3 is TGTGCCAGTGCTACAGTGCCCGGGCCCCAGCATTTT. Protein product: CASATVPGPQHF. The full variable domain, in which reference TRBV19 and TRBJ1-5 provide the parts outside the CDR3, is DGGITQSPKYLFRKEGQNVTLSCEQNLNHDAMYWYRQDPGQGLRLIYYSQIVNDFQKGDIAEGYSVSREKKESFPLTVTSAQKNPTAFYLCASATVPGPQHFGDGTRLSIL.

This clonotype was detected ten times or more. The chain links TRBV7-3 to TRBJ2-5, with 7 bases fitting TRBD2. This CDR3 spans 15 amino acids. After removal of 1 base from V and 4 bases from J, the junction contained 6 bases not matched to a gene. From germline, CDR1 is SGHTA and CDR2 FQGTGA. In DNA, the CDR3 is TGTGCCAGCAGCTTAAGCGGGCGCGGGGGAGAGACCCAGTACTTC. It encodes CASSLSGRGGETQYF.

This clonotype was seen at least ten times. Here the CDR3 reads CASSPPFTGVGETQYF. In DNA, the CDR3 is TGTGCCAGCAGCCCACCCTTCACGGGAGTGGGGGAGACCCAGTACTTC. The chain uses TRBV7-9 and TRBJ2-5, with D tentatively TRBD2 (6 bases). Germline CDR1 is SEHNR and CDR2 is FQNEAQ (reference sequence). The CDR3 loop spans 16 amino acids. Trimming removed 5 bases from V and 5 bases from J, with 21 bases in between.

This clonotype was observed many times. The rearrangement joins TRBV6-1 to TRBJ1-2, with TRBD1 as a possible D gene (6 bases). The germline V gene has CDR1 MNHNS and CDR2 SASEGT. The CDR3 covers 15 residues. Trimming stripped 5 bases from V and 8 bases from J, with 21 bases between. CDR3 in amino acids: CASSIFHTGIWGYTF. CDR3 DNA sequence: TGTGCCAGCAGTATTTTTCACACAGGGATCTGGGGCTACACCTTC.

A single count supports this clonotype. The chain couples TRBV6-2 or TRBV6-3 to TRBJ2-7; 9 bases are shared with TRBD2. The CDR3 is 16 amino acids. V lost 7 bases to trimming and J lost 4 bases; unmatched junction nucleotides: 14. Germline V gene lookup returns CDR1 MNHEY and CDR2 SVGEGT. The CDR3, as DNA: TGTGCCAGCAAGGCGGGAGGGCCGCTCACGGTATACGAGCAGTACTTC. Translation gives CASKAGGPLTVYEQYF.